One sample yielded the 27 T cell receptor beta chains listed below, sequenced in a study of T-cell reconstitution after alpha-beta-depleted transplantation in children (dated by TCRdb to the mid-2010s). The intended sense of this specimen's treatment or condition label: allogeneic hematopoietic cell transplantation with graft depleted of TCRalphabeta T cells and CD19 B cells. The method was PCR. The listed sequencing device is Illumina HiSeq 2500. To normalize quantification of the TCRbeta repertoire, the TCR libraries were built with molecular barcoding that relied on unique molecular identifiers. TCRdb took the public reads, trimmed them with fastp at Q25, ran MiXCR for clone calling and kept in-frame beta chains. Identical CDR3 proteins give one entry, which carries the most common genes and DNA. The sample table records 200,000 to 300,000 distinct CDR3 sequences; about 24% of these occur just once. More than 4.5% of the sample goes to the ten largest clones.

Sequencing was performed on PBMCs, mostly from graft donor cells, taken 360 days after TCRalphabeta/CD19-depleted stem cell transplant. These receptors were collected from a female patient aged 2-15 years who had a stem cell transplant for congenital amegakaryocytic thrombocytopenia, so the T cells may come from the graft donor.

This clonotype was recorded a few times. J is TRBJ2-3 and V is TRBV12-3 or TRBV12-4; 8 positions agree with TRBD2. CDR3 length: 14 residues. Trimming cost V 8 bases and J 4 bases; bases outside gene matches: 8. CDR3 sequence: CASLGGRLSDTQYF. CDR3 DNA sequence: TGTGCCAGCCTTGGCGGGAGGCTGTCAGATACGCAGTATTTT.

The chain recombines TRBV30 with TRBJ2-4, with 13 bases matching TRBD2. The CDR3 totals 22 residues. V lost 5 bases to trimming and J lost 0 bases; unmatched junction nucleotides: 22. CDR1 is GTSNPN and CDR2 is SVGIG in the germline V gene (reference sequence). CDR3 bases: TGTGCCTGGGGGAACCCGTACTCCATGGGACTAGCGGGGTCTGTAGCCAAAAACATTCAGTACTTC. It translates to CAWGNPYSMGLAGSVAKNIQYF.

CDR3 nucleotide sequence: TGTGCCAGCAGTTTCCCTCCTTATAAGTTAAGGAAAGTTAATGAGCAGTTCTTC. Translated: CASSFPPYKLRKVNEQFF. V usage is TRBV28 and J usage is TRBJ2-1; D remains unclear. V shed 3 bases and J shed 7 bases, with 25 bases lying between them. The CDR3 has 18 amino acids. Looked up from germline, CDR1 is MDHEN and CDR2 is SYDVKM. Filled out from reference TRBV28 and TRBJ2-1, the complete variable domain reads DVKVTQSSRYLVKRTGEKVFLECVQDMDHENMFWYRQDPGLGLRLIYFSYDVKMKEKGDIPEGYSVSREKKERFSLILESASTNQTSMYLCASSFPPYKLRKVNEQFFGPGTRLTVL.

This clonotype was seen more than once but under ten times. The chain uses TRBV7-8 and TRBJ2-2; D uncertain. The V gene lost 3 bases and the J gene lost 7 bases, with 6 bases spanning the gap. Per the germline V gene, CDR1 is SGHVS and CDR2 is FQNEAQ. The CDR3 has 12 amino acids. Written as DNA, the CDR3 is TGTGCCAGCAGCTTTGAGATCGGGGAGCTGTTTTTT. It encodes CASSFEIGELFF.

The chain employs TRBV12-3 or TRBV12-4 and TRBJ2-5; possibly TRBD2 for D (6 bases). The CDR3 covers 13 residues. Trimming cost V 5 bases and J 1 base, with 8 bases left between them. CDR3 region: CASSGTPQETQYF. CDR3 DNA sequence: TGTGCCAGCAGTGGGACTCCCCAAGAGACCCAGTACTTC.

The chain links TRBV5-5 to TRBJ2-1; D is possibly TRBD1 or TRBD2 (5 bases each). This CDR3 has 16 residues. Germline V CDR1 and CDR2: SGHKS, YYEKEE (reference sequence). V lost 1 base to trimming and J lost 0 bases, with 11 bases between them. The DNA of the CDR3 is TGTGCCAGCAGCTTGTGGGGACGGAGCTCCTACAATGAGCAGTTCTTC. It specifies CASSLWGRSSYNEQFF.

The table lists this clonotype with many counts. The chain links TRBV20-1 to TRBJ1-1, with D perhaps matching TRBD1 (6 bases). V dropped 3 bases and J dropped 6 bases, with 14 bases sitting between them. Germline V gene lookup returns CDR1 DFQATT and CDR2 SNEGSKA (reference sequence). The CDR3 runs to 13 residues. The CDR3 reads CSASKQGRAEAFF. The DNA for the CDR3 is TGCAGTGCTAGTAAACAGGGACGTGCTGAAGCTTTCTTT.

The chain has TRBV7-8 and TRBJ2-1; TRBD1 matches 7 bases. Germline lookup yields CDR1 SGHVS and CDR2 FQNEAQ. The V segment lost 5 bases and the J segment 2 bases; nucleotides outside the gene matches: 9. This CDR3 is 16 amino acids long. This chain's CDR3 is CASSTQPQGAYNEQFF. In DNA, the CDR3 is TGTGCCAGCAGCACCCAGCCCCAGGGGGCCTACAATGAGCAGTTCTTC.

This clonotype came up a few times. The chain employs TRBV5-1 and TRBJ2-4; TRBD1 agrees at 9 bases. This CDR3 is 15 amino acids long. Germline trimming cut 4 bases from V and 9 bases from J; bases unmatched to any gene: 11. Germline-derived CDR1 and CDR2 are SGHRS and YFSETQ. CDR3 sequence (DNA): TGCGCCAGCAGCGCCTCGGAGGACAGGGGTCCCATTCAGTACTTC. Translating it yields CASSASEDRGPIQYF.

This clonotype was seen at least ten times. The CDR3 loop reads CASSPWAGELFF. In nucleotides, the CDR3 is TGTGCCAGCAGTCCCTGGGCCGGGGAGCTGTTTTTT. The chain uses TRBV12-3 or TRBV12-4 and TRBJ2-2; no reliable D call. Trimming shortened V by 5 bases and J by 6 bases, and 7 bases separated the two germline ends. The CDR3 has 12 amino acids.

The chain has TRBV5-1 and TRBJ2-5, with 8 positions matching TRBD1. In germline, CDR1 is SGHRS, CDR2 YFSETQ. This CDR3 comprises 15 residues. The junction had 6 bases not matched to a gene; V was cut back by 3 bases and J by 2 bases. The chain's CDR3 is CASSWTGQGQETQYF. DNA of the CDR3: TGCGCCAGCAGCTGGACCGGACAGGGTCAAGAGACCCAGTACTTC.

This clonotype has just a few counts. J is TRBJ2-7 and V is TRBV7-2, with TRBD1 identical over 9 bases. This CDR3 spans 14 amino acids. Germline CDR1 and CDR2: SGHTA and FQGNSA. J gave up 1 base and V 5 bases, and 3 bases lay outside the gene matches. The DNA of the CDR3 is TGTGCCAGCAGCGTACAGGGGGCATCCTACGAGCAGTACTTC. Its translation is CASSVQGASYEQYF.

The V call is TRBV14, the J call TRBJ1-6; D unclear. Germline assignment: CDR1 SGHDN and CDR2 FVKESK. Trimming shortened V by 1 base and J by 6 bases, and 7 bases separated the two germline ends. The CDR3 spans 14 residues. As DNA, the CDR3 is TGTGCCAGCAGCCAAGTACGGGGTAATTCACCCCTCCACTTT. It codes for CASSQVRGNSPLHF.

This clonotype has at least ten counts. The rearrangement uses TRBV4-1 and TRBJ2-1; 9 bases align to TRBD1. The V gene's germline CDR1 is MGHRA and CDR2 YSYEKL. The CDR3 covers 16 residues. Trimming removed 3 bases from V and 4 bases from J; junction bases left unmatched: 7. Written as DNA, the CDR3 is TGCGCCAGCAGCCAGTGGACAGGGGAATTATACAATGAGCAGTTCTTC. It encodes CASSQWTGELYNEQFF.

Comments on this clonotype: The CDR3 end shows no conserved phenylalanine or tryptophan, and so a read error is likely. The chain joins TRBV6-1 to TRBJ1-6; 9 bases map to TRBD1. The CDR3 runs 14 residues. In germline, CDR1 is MNHNS, CDR2 SASEGT. Unmatched junction bases numbered 7, after V lost 6 bases and J lost 10 bases. Here the CDR3 DNA reads TGTGCCAGCAGATTCGGGACAGGGTCATCACCCCTCCACTCT. It translates to CASRFGTGSSPLHS.

This clonotype occurred once. The J gene is TRBJ2-1, the V gene TRBV4-1; the D is unclear. Trimming shortened V by 0 bases and J by 7 bases, and 10 bases separated the two germline ends. This CDR3 has 14 amino acids. Germline values: CDR1 MGHRA, CDR2 YSYEKL. The CDR3 sequence is CASSQEWAANEQFF. The CDR3 DNA sequence: TGCGCCAGCAGCCAAGAGTGGGCAGCAAATGAGCAGTTCTTC.

This clonotype was counted between two and nine times. This sequence joins TRBV6-5 and TRBJ2-1; no clear D. The germline CDR1 and CDR2 sequences are MNHEY and SVGAGI. V was pared by 4 bases and J by 1 base, with 11 bases between. The CDR3 covers 15 residues. CDR3 sequence (DNA): TGTGCCAGCAGTTCGGAGTATGCTTCCTACAATGAGCAGTTCTTC. It yields the protein CASSSEYASYNEQFF.

The chain recombines TRBV7-3 with TRBJ2-1; TRBD2 aligns across 8 bases. Germline-derived CDR1 and CDR2 are SGHTA and FQGTGA. With 2 bases clipped from V and 4 bases from J, the junction kept 7 bases outside the gene matches. This CDR3 contains 16 residues. The CDR3 region is CASSLAGGRYYNEQFF. The CDR3 coding sequence is TGTGCCAGCAGCTTAGCTGGCGGGAGGTATTACAATGAGCAGTTCTTC. Drawing the rest from reference TRBV7-3 and TRBJ2-1, the complete variable domain is GAGVSQTPSNKVTEKGKYVELRCDPISGHTALYWYRQSLGQGPEFLIYFQGTGAADDSGLPNDRFFAVRPEGSVSTLKIQRTERGDSAVYLCASSLAGGRYYNEQFFGPGTRLTVL.

This clonotype was seen only a few times. This chain joins TRBV3-1 and TRBJ2-3, with TRBD2 matching 9 bases. V lost 0 bases, J lost 3 bases, and 7 bases stayed unmatched. CDR1 is LGHDT and CDR2 is YNNKEL in the germline V gene (reference sequence). The CDR3 totals 17 residues. Here the CDR3 reads CASSQDLAGMLTDTQYF. CDR3 DNA: TGTGCCAGCAGCCAAGATCTAGCGGGGATGTTAACAGATACGCAGTATTTT.

This clonotype has a count of ten or more. The gene calls are TRBV12-3 or TRBV12-4 and TRBJ2-7; possible D gene TRBD1, 5 bases. The CDR3 contains 13 residues. The V end was cut by 4 bases, the J end by 3 bases, with 10 bases between. The CDR3 sequence: CASSSRQGYEQYF. CDR3 bases: TGTGCCAGCAGTTCAAGGCAGGGCTACGAGCAGTACTTC.

This clonotype came up a few times. This chain links TRBV7-9 with TRBJ1-1; D unresolved. The germline gives CDR1 SEHNR, CDR2 FQNEAQ (reference sequence). The CDR3 sequence is 16 residues long. Deletions cut 4 bases from V and 2 bases from J, with 17 bases between. The DNA for the CDR3 is TGTGCCAGCAGCTCCCCCCGCAGCGGCCTCAACACTGAAGCTTTCTTT. Protein sequence: CASSSPRSGLNTEAFF.

A few counts support this clonotype. The CDR3 reads CASSENSSGNTIYF. The CDR3 DNA reads as TGTGCCAGCAGTGAAAACAGCTCTGGAAACACCATATATTTT. V and J are TRBV6-1 and TRBJ1-3; D remains ambiguous. The CDR3 is 14 residues long. The germline V and J ends were trimmed by 2 bases and 0 bases, with 5 bases remaining between them. Germline values: CDR1 MNHNS, CDR2 SASEGT.

The V call is TRBV18, the J call TRBJ2-2, with 9 bases matching TRBD1. CDR1 is KGHSH, CDR2 LQKENI, per germline. This CDR3 contains 15 residues. V shed 7 bases, J shed 1 base, and the junction held 4 bases outside the gene matches. The CDR3 DNA follows: TGTGCCAGCTACCAGGGACAGGGGAACACCGGGGAGCTGTTTTTT. It translates to CASYQGQGNTGELFF.

This clonotype came up a few times. This chain uses TRBV5-1 with TRBJ2-7; 12 bases map to TRBD2. This CDR3 has 15 amino acids. Germline trimming cut 6 bases from V and 5 bases from J; bases unmatched to any gene: 9. Germline V gene data show CDR1 as SGHRS and CDR2 as YFSETQ. The CDR3, as DNA: TGCGCCAGCACCAGACTAGCGGGAGAGCTTGACGAGCAGTACTTC. The encoded protein is CASTRLAGELDEQYF. Drawing the rest from reference TRBV5-1 and TRBJ2-7, the complete variable domain is KAGVTQTPRYLIKTRGQQVTLSCSPISGHRSVSWYQQTPGQGLQFLFEYFSETQRNKGNFPGRFSGRQFSNSRSEMNVSTLELGDSALYLCASTRLAGELDEQYFGPGTRLTVT.

This chain uses TRBV2 with TRBJ2-7, with D possibly being TRBD1 (5 bases). CDR3 length: 14 amino acids. CDR1 and CDR2 (germline): SNHLY, FYNNEI. The V and J ends lost 4 bases and 2 bases respectively, with 12 bases between them. The CDR3 DNA is TGTGCCAGCAGTGGGACACTCTCAACCTACGAGCAGTACTTC. This sequence encodes CASSGTLSTYEQYF. Using reference TRBV2 and TRBJ2-7 for the parts outside the CDR3, the full variable domain is EPEVTQTPSHQVTQMGQEVILRCVPISNHLYFYWYRQILGQKVEFLVSFYNNEISEKSEIFDDQFSVERPDGSNFTLKIRSTKLEDSAMYFCASSGTLSTYEQYFGPGTRLTVT.

This clonotype occurred many times. V usage is TRBV5-1 and J usage is TRBJ2-5; 11 bases match TRBD1. Trimming cost V 4 bases and J 3 bases; bases outside gene matches: 11. The CDR3 runs 17 residues. Germline V gene sequence: CDR1 SGHRS, CDR2 YFSETQ. The CDR3 sequence is CASSPGQGDLMEETQYF. The CDR3 DNA reads as TGCGCCAGCAGCCCGGGACAGGGGGACCTCATGGAAGAGACCCAGTACTTC.

This clonotype was seen only a few times. The chain joins TRBV5-1 to TRBJ1-2, with TRBD1 matching over 8 bases. The CDR3 is 16 amino acids. The J segment lost 4 bases and the V segment lost 4 bases, leaving 12 bases of the junction unmatched. Germline CDR1 and CDR2: SGHRS and YFSETQ. CDR3 loop: CASSPEGWDRSYGYTF. DNA of the CDR3: TGCGCCAGCAGCCCGGAAGGATGGGACAGGAGCTATGGCTACACCTTC. Together with reference TRBV5-1 and TRBJ1-2, the CDR3 gives the full variable domain: KAGVTQTPRYLIKTRGQQVTLSCSPISGHRSVSWYQQTPGQGLQFLFEYFSETQRNKGNFPGRFSGRQFSNSRSEMNVSTLELGDSALYLCASSPEGWDRSYGYTFGSGTRLTVV.